This T cell receptor (beta chain) was captured by sequencing in a study of blood T cell repertoires in COVID-19. By proportion, this clone is medium-sized. Original processing notes: Using reference gene primer amplification, nucleated cell counts were estimated. Clones were read by immunoSEQ multiplex PCR, and TCRdb kept only the in-frame ones, dropping some. D and trimming come from the DNA, and the V and J calls and clone size come from that table. The table has 85,000 to 95,000 clones, 80% to 90% seen once. Germline loops: CDR1 SNHLY, CDR2 FYNNEI. V shed 8 bases and J 1 base; nucleotides not matched to a gene: 11. This CDR3 is built from 18 residues.

Sequenced: peripheral blood. The source is a human donor with acute or convalescent COVID-19. The donor label of this sample is uncertain. This chain links TRBV2 with TRBJ2-2; 12 nucleotides line up with TRBD2. The CDR3 spells CASQNLAGGPWNTGELFF. As DNA, the CDR3 is TGTGCCAGCCAGAACCTAGCGGGGGGGCCCTGGAACACCGGGGAGCTGTTTTTT.